The 9 T cell receptor beta chains presented below share a single source sample, sequenced in a study of cytomegalovirus exposure and HLA in healthy donors. 13 Jbeta primers and 60 Vbeta primers were used for the PCR. Sequencing was performed with immunoSEQ multiplex PCR; in TCRdb, only in-frame clones are kept and a portion is missing. The table includes roughly 120,000 clones, 77% detected once. Sequencing was performed on PBMCs. All receptors come from a man aged 45 to 65 in good health and CMV-seropositive.

Concerning this clone itself: This sample also contains other DNA sequences that code for the same CDR3. This rearrangement joins TRBV5-1 to TRBJ1-1, with 8 bases that match TRBD1. The CDR3 sequence is 15 residues long. The V segment lost 1 base and the J segment 1 base; nucleotides outside the gene matches: 3. Germline V gene sequence: CDR1 SGHRS, CDR2 YFSETQ. CDR3 residues: CASSLFGQGNTEAFF. In DNA, the CDR3 is TGCGCCAGCAGCTTGTTTGGACAGGGGAACACTGAAGCTTTCTTT.

The chain uses TRBV28 and TRBJ2-7, with D possibly being TRBD1 (5 bases). The CDR3 has 12 amino acids. Trimming left V 7 bases short and J 7 bases short, with 14 bases between. Germline CDR1 and CDR2: MDHEN and SYDVKM. CDR3 DNA: TGTGCCAGCATCCGCAGGGTAGGAGAGCAGTACTTC. Translation gives CASIRRVGEQYF.

This chain links TRBV6-5 with TRBJ2-5; D gene unclear. Germline CDR1 is MNHEY and CDR2 is SVGAGI. The ends were cut back, 7 bases at V and 5 bases at J, with 8 bases in the middle. The CDR3 has 11 residues. This CDR3 reads CASTLGETQYF. DNA for the CDR3: TGTGCCAGCACCCTCGGGGAGACCCAGTACTTC.

The chain is built from TRBV30 and TRBJ2-3; D gene unclear. The V gene lost 8 bases and the J gene lost 5 bases, with 14 bases spanning the gap. Germline CDR1 GTSNPN, CDR2 SVGIG (reference sequence). The CDR3 has 12 amino acids. The CDR3 DNA reads TGTGCCGAGGCCAAATTGGGAGATACGCAGTATTTT. Protein sequence: CAEAKLGDTQYF.

The chain has TRBV10-2 and TRBJ1-2; TRBD1 matches at 9 bases. The CDR3 totals 14 residues. V shed 6 bases and J 4 bases; nucleotides not matched to a gene: 6. The germline gives CDR1 WSHSY, CDR2 SAAADI. CDR3 region: CASRDRDRAYGYTF. The CDR3 nucleotides read TGCGCCAGCAGGGACCGGGACAGGGCCTATGGCTACACCTTC.

This rearrangement joins TRBV27 to TRBJ2-1; perhaps TRBD1 as D (6 bases). Germline-derived CDR1 and CDR2 are MNHEY and SMNVEV (reference sequence). This CDR3 has 17 amino acids. V lost 1 base and J lost 4, with 17 bases in between. CDR3 protein: CASSLWGRRGSYNEQFF. The CDR3 DNA follows: TGTGCCAGCAGTTTATGGGGGCGACGGGGTTCGTACAATGAGCAGTTCTTC.

Remarks on this clone: One junction end does not reproduce the germline sequence, and a read error may be involved. The gene calls are TRBV5-6 and TRBJ2-5, with D perhaps TRBD1 (5 bases). CDR1 and CDR2 from the germline V gene are SGHDT and YYEEEE. The CDR3 spans 14 residues. For the CDR3, the DNA is TGTGCCAGCAGCTTGCAACAGGCCCAAGGGACCCAGTACTTC. Encoded protein: CASSLQQAQGTQYF.

The chain joins TRBV10-1 to TRBJ1-1; the match to TRBD1 covers 12 bases. Trimming cost V 6 bases and J 6 bases; bases outside gene matches: 8. The germline CDR1 and CDR2 sequences are WNHNN and SYGVQD (reference sequence). The CDR3 has 15 residues. The CDR3 coding sequence is TGCGCCAGCAGGGAAAGGGACAGGGGGCCGGCTGAAGCTTTCTTT. It codes for CASRERDRGPAEAFF.

The V gene is TRBV2, the J gene TRBJ1-2, with 11 bases that match TRBD1. J gave up 3 bases and V 6 bases, and 6 bases lay outside the gene matches. Germline V gene data show CDR1 as SNHLY and CDR2 as FYNNEI. The CDR3 runs 15 residues. CDR3 nucleotide sequence: TGTGCCAGCAGGGTCGGGACAGGGGGTGACTATGGCTACACCTTC. It specifies CASRVGTGGDYGYTF.